This TCR beta chain was recorded in a study of blood T cell repertoires in COVID-19. Here immunoSEQ multiplex PCR was the method, and the copy in TCRdb shows in-frame clones only, minus some. The sample has about 350,000 clones, around 87% seen once. Deletions cut 6 bases from V and 0 bases from J, with 12 bases between. The CDR3 spans 14 residues. Germline CDR1 SGHRS, CDR2 YFSETQ. V is TRBV5-1 and J is TRBJ1-2, with unresolved D. The receptor was isolated from a woman in her forties or fifties with COVID-19, enrolled during active disease. The sequenced sample was peripheral blood. The CDR3 spells CASTPAEANYGYTF. The CDR3 region has the DNA TGCGCCAGCACCCCCGCGGAAGCTAACTATGGCTACACCTTC.